Sequencing of this T cell receptor (beta chain) was carried out in a study of cytomegalovirus exposure and HLA in healthy donors. Primers included in the PCR were 60 Vbeta and 13 Jbeta primers. Profiled with immunoSEQ multiplex PCR; TCRdb holds only in-frame clones, not every one. The sample lists some 160,000 clones; around 88% were seen once. Per the germline V gene, CDR1 is MNHEY and CDR2 is SVGAGI. CDR3 length: 16 residues. Trimming stripped 2 bases from V and 3 bases from J, with 14 bases between. Sequencing input: PBMCs. The receptor comes from a woman younger than 35 in good health and CMV-seronegative. The gene calls are TRBV6-5 and TRBJ1-3, with D maybe TRBD1 (6 bases). CDR3 amino acids: CASSYEGGAGGNTIYF. The CDR3 DNA reads TGTGCCAGCAGTTACGAAGGGGGGGCGGGTGGAAACACCATATATTTT.